This T cell receptor beta chain was documented in a study of blood T cells in healthy people across ages (dated by TCRdb to the mid-2010s). Turning to the overall study: In model experiments, template switching captured roughly one uniquely barcoded TCR beta cDNA molecule for every two T cells. The study measured age-related changes in TCR beta repertoire diversity using deep sequencing normalized with unique cDNA molecular identifiers. To avoid experimental bias, donors of different ages were spread randomly across the sequencing lanes. The donors were split into four age groups: young (average about 16 years), middle-aged (roughly 39), aged (approximately 59) and long-lived (approximately 80). For two donors (one aged 18 to 29 and one aged 80 or older), the study analyzed two additional independent replicas of 1 million unique cDNA reads from the same blood draw.

The library was prepared using 5' RACE. Data came from an Illumina HiSeq 2500. A second PCR of roughly 7 to 11 cycles was performed with a sample-barcoded 5' primer and a J-beta primer mix. Each TCR beta cDNA molecule received a unique molecular identifier from a template-switch 5' adaptor carrying 12 random nucleotides. Each sample yielded at least 3 million CDR3-containing paired-end reads. The Mint cDNA synthesis kit, primed by a TRBC-specific oligonucleotide, was used to synthesize first-strand cDNA from all RNA. All cDNA was treated with uracil-DNA glycosylase and then went through a first 18-cycle PCR with the universal primers M1SS and BC2_uni_R. Turning to the authors' computational methods: Normalization of each sample was performed by random selection of 1 million high-quality reads, each carrying a distinct molecular identifier. Reads with shared molecular identifiers were discarded instead of being binned into consensus sequences. MiTCR, run with a Q25 quality threshold and the strictest error-elimination algorithm, handled CDR3 identification, clonotype clustering and error correction. A nonparametric unseen species model using Euler transformation provided a lower-bound estimate of total TCR beta diversity. Using fastp trimming at Q25 and MiXCR clonotype assembly, TCRdb reanalyzed the public sequencing data and kept in-frame beta chains. Entries that share a CDR3 protein sequence are merged under the most common genes and DNA. The V and J calls shown here were made by TCRdb, not taken from the authors' results. The sample table shows over a million distinct CDR3 sequences, and roughly 45% are seen once. The ten largest clones represent approximately 20% of the sample.

The paper as a whole reports these results and caveats: Donor CMV infection status was unknown, potentially confounding age-related changes in expanded clonotypes. Estimates of total diversity based on one million sequenced T cells were considered lower bounds and underestimates. A strong correlation was found between observed TCR beta diversity and the percentage of naive T cells measured by flow cytometry. Compared with the aged group, the long-lived group had more naive CD4+ T cells, fewer expanded clones and increased TCR diversity, a pattern suggesting age selection. As age increased, observed TCR beta diversity per million T cells dropped in a roughly linear way, and a significant reduction was already evident by age 40. Since profiling was done on bulk unsorted PBMCs, naive and antigen-experienced compartments could not be conclusively compared.

The germline V gene (reference sequence) specifies LGHDT as CDR1 and YNNKEL as CDR2. Trimming at the junction amounts to 3 bases on V and 5 bases on J, and the germline ends lie 5 bases apart. CDR3 length: 11 amino acids, cysteine to phenylalanine. Just CDR3 DNA is preserved here, 33 bases in frame from base 1. The roughly 39 donors, aged about 6 to 95 years, were systemically healthy Caucasian individuals from Russia. Each donor gave approximately 9.3 milliliters of peripheral blood, collected into EDTA-treated Vacutainer tubes. PBMCs were isolated by Ficoll-Paque density-gradient centrifugation, with at least 6 million obtained per sample. Total RNA, at least 6 micrograms per sample, was extracted from PBMCs with Trizol reagent. For every donor, an aliquot of PBMCs went through flow cytometry to measure the percentages of naive CD45RAhigh/CD27high T cells. About this clonotype itself: No antigen is known for it. Base qualities are missing; no much larger clone stands one base away.

The TCR originated in an older woman in good health. The V gene is TRBV3-1 and the J gene is TRBJ2-7, with no confident D gene call. The material sequenced was blood. The CDR3 reads as follows: CASSHLNEQYF. The nucleotide sequence is given as TGTGCCAGCAGCCACCTGAACGAGCAGTACTTC.